These 18 T cell receptor beta chains were all obtained from the same sample, sequenced in a study of cytomegalovirus exposure and HLA in healthy donors. The PCR used 60 Vbeta and 13 Jbeta primers. Profiled with immunoSEQ multiplex PCR; TCRdb holds only in-frame clones, not every one. The sample holds roughly 160,000 clones, roughly three quarters seen once. The sample comprised PBMCs. The receptor source for this set is a man aged 55 to 69 in good health and CMV-seronegative.

The chain is built from TRBV7-9 and TRBJ2-1, with TRBD1 matching over 7 bases. V lost 5 bases and J lost 6; bases outside the gene matches: 13. The CDR3 runs to 16 residues. Germline V gene data show CDR1 as SEHNR and CDR2 as FQNEAQ (reference sequence). CDR3 nucleotide sequence: TGTGCCAGCAGCCCAGGTCACCGGGACAGTCTCAATGAGCAGTTCTTC. Its protein product is CASSPGHRDSLNEQFF.

The DNA of the CDR3 is TGTGCCTGGCAGGGGACCGGGAATGAAAAACTGTTTTTT. Translating gives CAWQGTGNEKLFF. The J gene is TRBJ1-4, the V gene TRBV30; tentatively, D is TRBD1 (6 bases). The ends were cut back, 5 bases at V and 5 bases at J, with 12 bases in the middle. Germline V CDR1 and CDR2: GTSNPN, SVGIG (reference sequence). The CDR3 is 13 amino acids.

This clone appeared a single time. This chain uses TRBV14 with TRBJ1-3; TRBD1 matches 7 bases. V dropped 6 bases and J dropped 5; count of bases not matched to a gene: 10. The CDR3 sequence is 15 residues long. Germline V CDR1 and CDR2: SGHDN, FVKESK. This chain's CDR3 is CASRGDSPSRNTIYF. CDR3 DNA sequence: TGTGCCAGCAGGGGGGACAGCCCGTCCCGAAACACCATATATTTT.

This chain connects TRBV5-4 to TRBJ2-7; 10 bases agree with TRBD2. The V gene's germline CDR1 is SGHNT and CDR2 YYREEE (reference sequence). This CDR3 region has 14 residues. The V and J ends lost 4 bases and 4 bases, in that order; junction bases with no gene match: 5. CDR3 residues: CASSIAGGWYEQYF. In DNA, the CDR3 is TGTGCCAGCAGCATAGCGGGAGGTTGGTACGAGCAGTACTTC. Full variable domain (remainder filled in from reference TRBV5-4 and TRBJ2-7): ETGVTQSPTHLIKTRGQQVTLRCSSQSGHNTVSWYQQALGQGPQFIFQYYREEENGRGNFPPRFSGLQFPNYSSELNVNALELDDSALYLCASSIAGGWYEQYFGPGTRLTVT.

The V call is TRBV28, the J call TRBJ2-7, with 12 bases identical to TRBD2. V shed 7 bases and J 0 bases; nucleotides not matched to a gene: 7. Germline V lookup: CDR1 MDHEN, CDR2 SYDVKM. CDR3 length: 16 amino acids. The CDR3 loop reads CASKLAGGLSSYEQYF. The CDR3 bases are TGTGCCAGCAAACTAGCGGGGGGACTGAGCTCCTACGAGCAGTACTTC. Filled out from reference TRBV28 and TRBJ2-7, the complete variable domain reads DVKVTQSSRYLVKRTGEKVFLECVQDMDHENMFWYRQDPGLGLRLIYFSYDVKMKEKGDIPEGYSVSREKKERFSLILESASTNQTSMYLCASKLAGGLSSYEQYFGPGTRLTVT.

The chain couples TRBV9 to TRBJ2-2; D gene ambiguous. The CDR3 is 15 amino acids. The V end was cut by 0 bases, the J end by 3 bases, with 9 bases between. Germline assignment: CDR1 SGDLS and CDR2 YYNGEE. CDR3 in amino acids: CASSVAGYDTGELFF. In DNA form, the CDR3 reads TGTGCCAGCAGCGTAGCAGGTTATGACACCGGGGAGCTGTTTTTT.

This clone has a handful of counts. J is TRBJ2-5 and V is TRBV10-3; TRBD1 matches 8 bases. V gave up 6 bases and J gave up 2 bases; unmatched junction bases: 2. In germline, CDR1 is ENHRY, CDR2 SYGVKD. The CDR3 spans 13 residues. The CDR3, as DNA: TGTGCCATCAGCGGACAGGGTCAAGAGACCCAGTACTTC. Protein product: CAISGQGQETQYF.

This rearrangement joins TRBV28 to TRBJ2-5; the match to TRBD1 covers 8 bases. The CDR3 has 13 residues. CDR1 MDHEN and CDR2 SYDVKM come from the germline V gene. CDR3 region: CTIGTGDQETQYF. CDR3 DNA sequence: TGTACAATTGGGACAGGCGATCAAGAGACCCAGTACTTC.

Points on this clone: This same CDR3 is encoded by further DNA sequences in the sample. The CDR3 loop reads CASSLAGVSTDTQYF. CDR3 DNA: TGCGCCAGCAGCTTGGCCGGGGTAAGCACAGATACGCAGTATTTT. This rearrangement joins TRBV5-1 to TRBJ2-3; D is perhaps TRBD2 (5 bases). Looked up from germline, CDR1 is SGHRS and CDR2 is YFSETQ. With 0 bases removed from V and 0 bases from J, the gap between germline ends came to 8 bases. The CDR3 contains 15 residues.

The chain recombines TRBV27 with TRBJ2-7; 9 bases match TRBD2. The CDR3 runs 16 residues. Germline values: CDR1 MNHEY, CDR2 SMNVEV (reference sequence). Trimming cost V 3 bases and J 2 bases; bases outside gene matches: 8. The CDR3 DNA reads as TGTGCCAGCAGTTTCCCCAGGACTAGCGTTCCCTACGAGCAGTACTTC. Protein sequence: CASSFPRTSVPYEQYF.

The rearrangement uses TRBV28 and TRBJ2-7; D perhaps matches TRBD1 (9 bases). In germline, CDR1 is MDHEN, CDR2 SYDVKM. This CDR3 comprises 16 residues. Between the trimmed V and J ends, which lost 2 bases and 10 bases, there was a span of 24 bases. The chain's CDR3 is CASSLASGGTGWSQYF. CDR3 nucleotides: TGTGCCAGCAGTTTAGCTTCGGGGGGGACAGGGTGGTCTCAGTACTTC.

The sample holds a few counts of this clone. The chain recombines TRBV5-1 with TRBJ1-6; 10 bases align to TRBD1. Germline loops: CDR1 SGHRS, CDR2 YFSETQ. The CDR3 consists of 16 residues. V was clipped by 0 bases and J by 9 bases; unmatched bases: 6. The CDR3 region is CASSLGQGASSSPLHF. For the CDR3, the DNA is TGCGCCAGCAGCTTGGGACAGGGGGCTTCCAGTTCACCCCTCCACTTT.

The rearrangement joins TRBV11-2 to TRBJ1-5; the match to TRBD1 covers 9 bases. The CDR3 spans 15 residues. The germline gives CDR1 SGHAT, CDR2 FQNNGV. V gave up 5 bases and J gave up 4 bases; unmatched junction bases: 6. CDR3 loop: CASSQGQGDNQPQHF. CDR3 DNA sequence: TGTGCCAGCAGCCAGGGACAGGGAGATAATCAGCCCCAGCATTTT.

J is TRBJ2-7 and V is TRBV27; 8 bases are a match to TRBD1. CDR1 is MNHEY and CDR2 is SMNVEV in the germline V gene (reference sequence). CDR3 length equals 14 residues. Trimming at V came to 5 bases and at J to 4 bases, leaving 7 bases not matched to a gene. The DNA for the CDR3 is TGTGCCAGCAGTACAGGACAGGGTCTATACGAGCAGTACTTC. It specifies CASSTGQGLYEQYF.

The gene calls are TRBV5-3 and TRBJ2-7, with 7 bases matching TRBD1. TRBV5-3 is treated as an ORF (open reading frame) with a function not yet certain. The CDR3 loop spans 15 amino acids. J gave up 2 bases and V 0 bases, and 5 bases lay outside the gene matches. CDR3 coding DNA: TGTGCCAGAAGCTTGGGGGGACAGAATCCCTACGAGCAGTACTTC. Translation gives CARSLGGQNPYEQYF.

V gene TRBV15 combines with J gene TRBJ2-7, with D perhaps TRBD1 (7 bases). CDR3 length equals 21 residues. CDR1 and CDR2 from the germline V gene are LNHNV and YYDKDF (reference sequence). V gave up 4 bases and J gave up 3 bases, with 34 bases separating them. Written as DNA, the CDR3 is TGTGCCACCAGCACGTCGCGGGGACAGCCCGGACGAAGAGGATGGGACTACGAGCAGTACTTC. Translation gives CATSTSRGQPGRRGWDYEQYF.

The gene calls are TRBV2 and TRBJ1-5; D remains ambiguous. Trimming removed 6 bases from V and 5 bases from J, with 11 bases in between. CDR1 is SNHLY, CDR2 FYNNEI, per germline. There are 13 residues in the CDR3. This CDR3 is CASSPGVDQPQHF. The CDR3 coding sequence is TGTGCCAGCAGCCCGGGAGTCGATCAGCCCCAGCATTTT.

This chain joins TRBV7-3 and TRBJ1-2, with D uncertain. The CDR3 covers 14 residues. Germline V lookup: CDR1 SGHTA, CDR2 FQGTGA. The ends were cut back, 2 bases at V and 0 bases at J, with 7 bases in the middle. This CDR3 reads CASSLGETNYGYTF. In DNA form, the CDR3 reads TGTGCCAGCAGCTTAGGAGAAACTAACTATGGCTACACCTTC.